Each of the 22 T cell receptor beta chains below was sequenced from the same sample in a study of cytomegalovirus exposure and HLA in healthy donors (dated by TCRdb to between 2016 and 2019). Library preparation was by the immunoSEQ multiplex PCR assay. TCRdb limited this immuneACCESS table to in-frame rearrangements with V and J called. A share of clones is missing; checked studies link under half to unresolved V genes, and the rest is unexplained. The sample table lists some 340,000 clones, around 90% of them with a count of one. The top ten clonotypes cover approximately 1.2% of the sample. Material for sequencing was PBMCs. The source of these receptors is a woman in her 30s in good health and CMV-seropositive.

V and J are TRBV5-1 and TRBJ1-1; no clear D. Between the trimmed V and J ends, which lost 1 base and 0 bases, there was a span of 4 bases. The CDR3 is made up of 13 amino acids. CDR1 and CDR2 from the germline V gene are SGHRS and YFSETQ. DNA of the CDR3: TGCGCCAGCAGCTTGTGGTTGAACACTGAAGCTTTCTTT. This translates into CASSLWLNTEAFF.

V gene TRBV29-1 combines with J gene TRBJ2-7, with D possibly being TRBD1 (6 bases). Germline V CDR1 and CDR2: SQVTM, ANQGSEA. The germline V and J ends were trimmed by 4 bases and 2 bases, with 12 bases remaining between them. This CDR3 has 13 residues. CDR3 amino acids: CSVVQGLAYEQYF. In DNA form, the CDR3 reads TGCAGCGTTGTACAGGGCCTAGCCTACGAGCAGTACTTC.

The chain carries TRBV11-2 and TRBJ2-3; the D is unclear. The CDR3 has 14 residues. CDR1 is SGHAT and CDR2 is FQNNGV in the germline V gene. V was cut by 0 bases and J by 0 bases, with 4 bases left in between. The chain's CDR3 is CASSLDPSTDTQYF. The CDR3 coding sequence is TGTGCCAGCAGCTTAGACCCTAGCACAGATACGCAGTATTTT.

The chain has TRBV7-2 and TRBJ2-3, with D possibly TRBD2 on 6 matching bases. Germline CDR1 SGHTA, CDR2 FQGNSA. The CDR3 runs 16 residues. V was clipped by 6 bases and J by 2 bases, with 18 bases between them. This chain's CDR3 is CASRSVGVADTDTQYF. In DNA, the CDR3 is TGTGCCAGCAGATCAGTCGGGGTAGCGGACACAGATACGCAGTATTTT.

This clone is a singleton in its sample. This sequence joins TRBV4-3 and TRBJ1-3, with D tentatively TRBD1 (5 bases). CDR1 and CDR2 (germline): LGHNA, YSLEER. V dropped 2 bases and J dropped 4 bases, with 12 bases sitting between them. The length of the CDR3 is 15 residues. CDR3 region: CASSQFQGQGNTIYF. The DNA of the CDR3 is TGCGCCAGCAGCCAATTTCAGGGTCAGGGAAACACCATATATTTT.

This clone was seen only once. This chain links TRBV5-1 with TRBJ1-5; the match to TRBD1 covers 7 bases. This CDR3 has 15 amino acids. With 3 bases clipped from V and 6 bases from J, the junction kept 9 bases outside the gene matches. Germline lookup yields CDR1 SGHRS and CDR2 YFSETQ. DNA of the CDR3: TGCGCCAGCAGCTCGGCAGGGGGGGCCGGTCAGCCCCAGCATTTT. This translates into CASSSAGGAGQPQHF.

The chain joins TRBV27 to TRBJ2-7, with D possibly being TRBD1 (5 bases). V dropped 4 bases and J dropped 5 bases, with 21 bases sitting between them. This CDR3 contains 16 residues. Germline V CDR1 and CDR2: MNHEY, SMNVEV (reference sequence). CDR3 sequence: CASSWPGSGKGHEQYF. DNA for the CDR3: TGTGCCAGCAGTTGGCCAGGGTCAGGGAAGGGGCACGAGCAGTACTTC.

This clone was seen a few times. DNA of the CDR3: TGTGCCAGCAGTCCAACGAACACCGGGGAGCTGTTTTTT. It codes for CASSPTNTGELFF. V usage is TRBV14 and J usage is TRBJ2-2; D is unclear. Germline V CDR1 and CDR2: SGHDN, FVKESK. The CDR3 consists of 13 residues. Trimming took off 6 bases at V and 0 bases at J, with 5 bases between the two ends.

The chain is built from TRBV5-1 and TRBJ2-7; 8 nucleotides line up with TRBD2. V was clipped by 3 bases and J by 0 bases; unmatched bases: 8. The CDR3 totals 16 residues. Germline V CDR1 and CDR2: SGHRS, YFSETQ. Here the CDR3 reads CASSSGGRTSSYEQYF. DNA for the CDR3: TGCGCCAGCAGCTCGGGAGGGCGGACCAGCTCCTACGAGCAGTACTTC.

This clone was detected only once. This chain links TRBV18 with TRBJ2-3, with D possibly being TRBD1 (5 bases). The length of the CDR3 is 14 residues. V lost 3 bases and J 2 bases, leaving 9 bases between the germline ends. Germline values: CDR1 KGHSH, CDR2 LQKENI. The CDR3 bases are TGTGCCAGCTCACCCCCGACAGCCACAGATACGCAGTATTTT. It encodes CASSPPTATDTQYF.

The V gene is TRBV27, the J gene TRBJ2-1; 9 bases fit TRBD2. Germline assignment: CDR1 MNHEY and CDR2 SMNVEV (reference sequence). Trimming took 3 bases from V and 4 from J; bases not matched to a gene: 7. The CDR3 has 16 amino acids. The CDR3 DNA is TGTGCCAGCAGTTTCTTAGCGGGAGTTGGTTACAATGAGCAGTTCTTC. This gives the protein CASSFLAGVGYNEQFF.

The chain carries TRBV9 and TRBJ1-6, with D hard to call. Germline V lookup: CDR1 SGDLS, CDR2 YYNGEE. CDR3 length equals 16 residues. The V end lost 0 bases, the J end lost 0 bases, and 7 bases lay between the germline ends. The CDR3 DNA sequence: TGTGCCAGCAGCGTAGAGGTTAGCTCCTATAATTCACCCCTCCACTTT. Its translation is CASSVEVSSYNSPLHF.

The chain couples TRBV7-8 to TRBJ1-2; TRBD1 aligns across 8 bases. There are 14 residues in the CDR3. Germline V gene sequence: CDR1 SGHVS, CDR2 FQNEAQ. V was clipped by 5 bases and J by 6 bases; unmatched bases: 8. The DNA of the CDR3 is TGTGCCAGCAGCGACATAGGGACAGGTGATGGCTACACCTTC. Encoded protein: CASSDIGTGDGYTF.

The genes are TRBV28 and TRBJ1-4; D is perhaps TRBD1 (5 bases). Per the germline V gene, CDR1 is MDHEN and CDR2 is SYDVKM. V was trimmed by 6 bases and J by 7 bases, leaving 18 bases between them. The CDR3 covers 15 residues. CDR3 in DNA: TGTGCCAGCAGGGCTGTCAAAGGGGCCCGTGAAAAACTGTTTTTT. It codes for CASRAVKGAREKLFF.

The rearrangement links TRBV7-2 to TRBJ1-5; D unclear. Germline V gene lookup returns CDR1 SGHTA and CDR2 FQGNSA. The CDR3 is made up of 15 amino acids. V was pared by 1 base and J by 0 bases, with 7 bases between. The CDR3 protein is CASSLGSDSNQPQHF. The DNA for the CDR3 is TGTGCCAGCAGCTTAGGATCAGATAGCAATCAGCCCCAGCATTTT.

V is TRBV5-6 and J is TRBJ2-2; tentative D call: TRBD2 (6 bases). The germline V gene encodes CDR1 SGHDT and CDR2 YYEEEE. This CDR3 has 16 amino acids. Trimming stripped 6 bases from V and 4 bases from J, with 19 bases between. The CDR3 DNA is TGTGCCAGCACACTAAACGGGGGAGCATTCACCGGGGAGCTGTTTTTT. It yields the protein CASTLNGGAFTGELFF.

The chain uses TRBV5-1 and TRBJ2-7, with 7 bases identical to TRBD1. The CDR3 runs to 15 residues. With V trimmed by 0 bases and J by 3 bases, 6 bases remained unmatched. CDR1 and CDR2 from the germline V gene are SGHRS and YFSETQ. CDR3 sequence (DNA): TGCGCCAGCAGCTTGGGACAGGGTCTTAGCTACGAGCAGTACTTC. This sequence encodes CASSLGQGLSYEQYF.

The table lists this clone with a count of one. The chain couples TRBV7-9 to TRBJ1-2, with 8 bases aligning to TRBD1. The CDR3 spans 13 residues. V lost 7 bases, J lost 8 bases, and 9 bases stayed unmatched. Germline V CDR1 and CDR2: SEHNR, FQNEAQ (reference sequence). The CDR3, as DNA: TGTGCCAGCACTGTCGACAGGGGTCACGGCTACACCTTC. Translation gives CASTVDRGHGYTF.

This clone showed up just a few times. The rearrangement links TRBV28 to TRBJ2-7; D possibly uses TRBD1 or TRBD2 (6 bases each). The CDR3 extends over 12 amino acids. Per germline, CDR1 MDHEN and CDR2 SYDVKM. The CDR3 sequence: CATGRSHYEQYF. As DNA, the CDR3 is TGTGCAACAGGGAGGTCCCACTACGAGCAGTACTTC.

This clone has just a few counts. The same CDR3 is also encoded by other DNA sequences in this sample. In nucleotides, the CDR3 is TGTGCCAGCAGTGAGAATGAGCAGTTCTTC. It encodes CASSENEQFF. This rearrangement joins TRBV2 to TRBJ2-1, with D hard to call. In germline, CDR1 is SNHLY, CDR2 FYNNEI. This CDR3 comprises 10 residues. V lost 3 bases to trimming and J lost 7 bases, with 1 base between them.

The chain combines TRBV2 with TRBJ2-1; D is possibly TRBD1 (6 bases). CDR1 and CDR2 (germline): SNHLY, FYNNEI. V was cut by 4 bases and J by 6 bases, with 16 bases left in between. The CDR3 contains 15 residues. The CDR3 region is CASSAVQGPGNEQFF. Here the CDR3 DNA reads TGTGCCAGCAGTGCGGTTCAGGGGCCAGGCAATGAGCAGTTCTTC.

CDR3 sequence: CASSASGRAVGEQFF. CDR3 bases: TGTGCCAGCAGCGCTAGCGGGAGGGCCGTGGGTGAGCAGTTCTTC. This chain joins TRBV7-7 and TRBJ2-1; 12 bases agree with TRBD2. The CDR3 runs 15 residues. V gave up 5 bases and J gave up 9 bases; unmatched junction bases: 8. Germline-derived CDR1 and CDR2 are SSHAT and FNYEAQ (reference sequence). Using reference TRBV7-7 and TRBJ2-1 for the parts outside the CDR3, the full variable domain is GAGVSQSPRYKVTKRGQDVTLRCDPISSHATLYWYQQALGQGPEFLTYFNYEAQPDKSGLPSDRFSAERPEGSISTLTIQRTEQRDSAMYRCASSASGRAVGEQFFGPGTRLTVL.